The following is a TCR beta chain sequence with its context. This CDR3 comprises 13 residues. V was shortened by 4 bases and J by 4 bases, with 11 bases between the two germline ends. CDR1 is SGHRS, CDR2 YFSETQ, per germline. These data belong to a study of blood T cells in healthy people across ages. PCR was performed a second time for about 7 to 11 cycles using a sample-barcoded 5' primer and a J-beta primer mix. Each cDNA molecule was tagged by a template-switch adaptor with 12 random nucleotides. TCRdb reanalysed the 5' RACE reads using MiXCR and keeps one entry per CDR3 protein. Altogether 800,000 to 1,000,000 distinct CDR3 sequences are present, roughly 50% being singletons, with the ten largest covering 13%.

This receptor was taken from a man aged 25 to 40 in good health. Sequenced input: blood. The chain recombines TRBV5-1 with TRBJ1-2; the D is unclear. The CDR3 nucleotides read TGCGCCAGCAGCGGGAGGGAGACCTATGGCTACACCTTC. The encoded protein is CASSGRETYGYTF.